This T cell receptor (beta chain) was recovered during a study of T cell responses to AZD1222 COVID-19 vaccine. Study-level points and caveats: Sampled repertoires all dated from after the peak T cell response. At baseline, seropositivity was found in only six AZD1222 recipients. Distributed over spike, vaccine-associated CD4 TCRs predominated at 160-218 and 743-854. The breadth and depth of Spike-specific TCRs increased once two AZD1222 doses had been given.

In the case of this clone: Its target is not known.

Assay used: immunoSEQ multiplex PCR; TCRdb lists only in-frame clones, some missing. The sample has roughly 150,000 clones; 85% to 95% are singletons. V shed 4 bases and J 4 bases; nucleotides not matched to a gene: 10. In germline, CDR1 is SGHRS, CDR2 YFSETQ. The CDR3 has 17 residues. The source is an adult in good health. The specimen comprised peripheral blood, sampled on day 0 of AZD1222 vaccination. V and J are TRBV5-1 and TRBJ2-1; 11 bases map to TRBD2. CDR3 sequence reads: CASSLRTTSGTYNEQFF. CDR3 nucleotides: TGCGCCAGCAGCCTGAGAACGACTAGCGGGACTTACAATGAGCAGTTCTTC.